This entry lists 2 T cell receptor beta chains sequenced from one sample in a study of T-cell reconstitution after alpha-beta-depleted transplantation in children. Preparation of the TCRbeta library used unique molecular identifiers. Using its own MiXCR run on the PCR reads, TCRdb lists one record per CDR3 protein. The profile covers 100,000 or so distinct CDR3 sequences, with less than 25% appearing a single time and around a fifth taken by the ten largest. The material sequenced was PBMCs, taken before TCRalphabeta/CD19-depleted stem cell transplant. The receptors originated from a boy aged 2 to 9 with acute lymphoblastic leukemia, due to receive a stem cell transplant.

DNA of the CDR3: TGCGCCAGCAGCTTGGTGGCTAGCGGTCTAGGGGAGCAGTACTTC. Translated: CASSLVASGLGEQYF. The genes are TRBV5-1 and TRBJ2-7; 7 nucleotides match TRBD2. Germline lookup yields CDR1 SGHRS and CDR2 YFSETQ. V dropped 0 bases and J dropped 7; count of bases not matched to a gene: 10. CDR3 size: 15 residues.

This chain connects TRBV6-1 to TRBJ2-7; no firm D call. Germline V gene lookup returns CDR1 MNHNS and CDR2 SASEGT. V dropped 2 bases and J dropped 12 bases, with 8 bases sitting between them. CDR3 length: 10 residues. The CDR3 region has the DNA TGTGCCAGCAGTGAACATATCTGGTACTTC. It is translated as CASSEHIWYF.